This paragraph covers one T cell receptor beta chain sequence. The data originate from a study of blood T cell repertoires in COVID-19. V was pared by 3 bases and J by 4 bases, with 13 bases between. Germline V gene sequence: CDR1 KGHSH, CDR2 LQKENI. This CDR3 is built from 15 residues. Generated by immunoSEQ multiplex PCR, the TCRdb table keeps only in-frame clones and is missing some. The sample yields approximately 300,000 clones, roughly 86% seen once. Sequences were obtained from peripheral blood. The J gene is TRBJ1-5, the V gene TRBV18; D is perhaps TRBD1 (6 bases). The source of this sequence is a woman in her 30s with COVID-19, enrolled during active disease. The CDR3 loop reads CASSPQAGANQPQHF. The CDR3 nucleotides are TGTGCCAGCTCACCCCAGGCAGGGGCTAATCAGCCCCAGCATTTT.